This TCR beta chain comes out of a study of T cells in Graves' hyperthyroidism and ophthalmopathy. The table lists this clonotype with many counts. Antigen specificity is unknown. Whole-study results and caveats: Blood also carried most thyroid clonotypes expanded above 0.001. With a median lead of 6.5 months before onset, the model predicted ophthalmopathy.

There were TCR beta CDR3 regions amplified from RNA transcripts. The HTBI primer set drove a first-round RT-PCR of the TCR CDR3. TCRdb processed the multiplex PCR reads anew with MiXCR; each CDR3 protein has one entry. Of 540,000 or so distinct CDR3 sequences listed, 46% are singletons. It was uncontrolled infection, other autoimmune disease, pregnancy or lactation that excluded patients. Every diagnosis used clinical symptoms, serum thyroxine and TRAb, thyroid ultrasound and orbital computed tomography. The length of the CDR3 is 14 residues. Germline V gene lookup returns CDR1 MNHNS and CDR2 SASEGT. V shed 5 bases and J shed 6 bases, with 17 bases lying between them.

The material sequenced was peripheral blood or thyroid tissue (not recorded which). The chain carries TRBV6-1 and TRBJ2-7, with D hard to call. The sequence was collected from an adult woman with Graves' disease, either hyperthyroidism or ophthalmopathy (not recorded which). The DNA of the CDR3 is TGTGCCAGCAGTACCACTGGGAACCCCTCCGAGCAGTACTTC. Residues: CASSTTGNPSEQYF.